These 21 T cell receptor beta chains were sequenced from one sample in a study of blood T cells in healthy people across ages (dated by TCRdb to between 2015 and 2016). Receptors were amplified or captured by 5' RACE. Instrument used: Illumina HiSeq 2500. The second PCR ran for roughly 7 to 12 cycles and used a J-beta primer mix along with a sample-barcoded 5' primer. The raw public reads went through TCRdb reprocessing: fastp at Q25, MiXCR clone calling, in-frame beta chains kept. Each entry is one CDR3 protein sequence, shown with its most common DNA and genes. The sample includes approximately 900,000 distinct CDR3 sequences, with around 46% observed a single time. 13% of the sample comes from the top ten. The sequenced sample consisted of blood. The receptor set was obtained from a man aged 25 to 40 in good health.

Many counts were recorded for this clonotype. The CDR3 coding sequence is TGTGCCAGCAGTGAAGGGACTAGCCGATCCCAAGAGACCCAGTACTTC. The encoded protein is CASSEGTSRSQETQYF. The chain couples TRBV2 to TRBJ2-5, with 8 bases identical to TRBD2. Germline CDR1 reads SNHLY; CDR2 reads FYNNEI. CDR3 length: 16 amino acids. J lost 1 base, V lost 1 base, and 5 bases had no gene match.

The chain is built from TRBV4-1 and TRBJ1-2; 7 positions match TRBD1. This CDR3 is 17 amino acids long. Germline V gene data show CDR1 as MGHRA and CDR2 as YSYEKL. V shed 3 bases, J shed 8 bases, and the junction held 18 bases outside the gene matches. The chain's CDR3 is CASSQDVIRDRAKGYTF. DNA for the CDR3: TGCGCCAGCAGCCAGGATGTTATTAGAGACAGGGCCAAAGGCTACACCTTC.

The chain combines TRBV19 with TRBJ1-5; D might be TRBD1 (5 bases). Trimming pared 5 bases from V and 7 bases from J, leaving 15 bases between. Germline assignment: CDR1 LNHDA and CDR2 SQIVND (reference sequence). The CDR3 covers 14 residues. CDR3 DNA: TGTGCCAGTAGTCCGGGCCGGGGGACCCAGCCCCAGCATTTT. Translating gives CASSPGRGTQPQHF.

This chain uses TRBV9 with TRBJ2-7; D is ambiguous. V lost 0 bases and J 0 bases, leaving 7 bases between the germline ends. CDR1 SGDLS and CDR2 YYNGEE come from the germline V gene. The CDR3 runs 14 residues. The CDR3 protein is CASSVDGCSYEQYF. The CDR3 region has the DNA TGTGCCAGCAGCGTAGACGGATGCTCCTACGAGCAGTACTTC.

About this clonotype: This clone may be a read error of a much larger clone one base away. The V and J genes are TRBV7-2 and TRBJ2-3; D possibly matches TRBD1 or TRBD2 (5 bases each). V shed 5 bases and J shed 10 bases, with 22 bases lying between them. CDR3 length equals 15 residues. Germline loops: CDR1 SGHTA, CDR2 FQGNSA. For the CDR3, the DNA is TGTACCAGCAGCCAACCTGCACGGGGCTCCTCCCCGCAGTATTTT. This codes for CTSSQPARGSSPQYF.

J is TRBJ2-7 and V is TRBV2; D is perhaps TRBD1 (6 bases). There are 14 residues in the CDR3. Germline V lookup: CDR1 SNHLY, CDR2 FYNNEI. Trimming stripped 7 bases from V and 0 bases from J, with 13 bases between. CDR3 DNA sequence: TGTGCCAGCACTCTAGGGGGTTACTCCTACGAGCAGTACTTC. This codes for CASTLGGYSYEQYF.

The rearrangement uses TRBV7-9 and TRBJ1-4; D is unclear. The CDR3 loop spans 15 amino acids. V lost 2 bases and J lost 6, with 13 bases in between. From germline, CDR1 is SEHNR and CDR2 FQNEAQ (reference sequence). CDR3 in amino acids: CASSLRTGKDEKLFF. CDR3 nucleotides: TGTGCCAGCAGCTTAAGAACGGGAAAAGATGAAAAACTGTTTTTT.

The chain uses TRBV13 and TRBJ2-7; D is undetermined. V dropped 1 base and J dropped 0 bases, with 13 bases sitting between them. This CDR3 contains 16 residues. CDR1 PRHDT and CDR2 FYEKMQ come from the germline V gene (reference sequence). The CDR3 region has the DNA TGTGCCAGCAGCTTAGCCGCTTCCGGAAGCTCCTACGAGCAGTACTTC. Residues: CASSLAASGSSYEQYF.

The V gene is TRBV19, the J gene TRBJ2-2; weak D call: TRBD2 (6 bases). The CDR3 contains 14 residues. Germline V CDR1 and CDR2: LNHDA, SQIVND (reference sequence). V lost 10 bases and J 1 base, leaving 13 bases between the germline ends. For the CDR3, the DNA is TGTGCCACCTCCTGGGGGGTGAACACCGGGGAGCTGTTTTTT. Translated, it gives CATSWGVNTGELFF.

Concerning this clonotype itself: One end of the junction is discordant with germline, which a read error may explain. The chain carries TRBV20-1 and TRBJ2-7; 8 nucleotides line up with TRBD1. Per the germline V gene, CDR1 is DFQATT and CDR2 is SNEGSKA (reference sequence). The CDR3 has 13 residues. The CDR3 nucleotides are TGCAGTACTAGCCGACAGGGGACTCACGAGCAGTACTTC. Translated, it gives CSTSRQGTHEQYF.

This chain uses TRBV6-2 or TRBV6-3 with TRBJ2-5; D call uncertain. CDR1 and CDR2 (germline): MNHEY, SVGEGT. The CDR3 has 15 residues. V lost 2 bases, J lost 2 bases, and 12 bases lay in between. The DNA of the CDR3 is TGTGCCAGCAGTTACCCGAAGCGTCAACAAGAGACCCAGTACTTC. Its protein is CASSYPKRQQETQYF.

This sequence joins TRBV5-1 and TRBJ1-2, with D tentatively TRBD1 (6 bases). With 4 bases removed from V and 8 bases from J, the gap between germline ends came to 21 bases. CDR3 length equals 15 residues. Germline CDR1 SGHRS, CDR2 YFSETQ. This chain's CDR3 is CASSRSGEGGNGYTF. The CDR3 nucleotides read TGCGCCAGCAGCCGCTCCGGGGAAGGGGGAAACGGCTACACCTTC.

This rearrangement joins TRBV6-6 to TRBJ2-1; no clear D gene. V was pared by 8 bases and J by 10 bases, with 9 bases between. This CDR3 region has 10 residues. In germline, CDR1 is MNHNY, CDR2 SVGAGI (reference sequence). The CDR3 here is CASGIGEQFF. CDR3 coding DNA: TGTGCCAGCGGGATCGGGGAGCAGTTCTTC.

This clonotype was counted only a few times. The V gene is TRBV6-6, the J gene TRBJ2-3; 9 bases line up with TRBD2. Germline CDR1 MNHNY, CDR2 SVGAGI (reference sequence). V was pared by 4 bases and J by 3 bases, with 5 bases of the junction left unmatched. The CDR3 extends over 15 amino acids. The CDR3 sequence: CASSSAGGGTDTQYF. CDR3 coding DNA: TGTGCCAGCAGTTCCGCGGGGGGGGGTACAGATACGCAGTATTTT.

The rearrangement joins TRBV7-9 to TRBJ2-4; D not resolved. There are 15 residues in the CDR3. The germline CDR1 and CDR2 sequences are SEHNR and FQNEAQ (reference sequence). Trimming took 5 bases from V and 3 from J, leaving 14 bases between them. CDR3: CASSPPPRIKNIQYF. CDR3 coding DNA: TGTGCCAGCAGCCCCCCTCCGCGGATCAAAAACATTCAGTACTTC.

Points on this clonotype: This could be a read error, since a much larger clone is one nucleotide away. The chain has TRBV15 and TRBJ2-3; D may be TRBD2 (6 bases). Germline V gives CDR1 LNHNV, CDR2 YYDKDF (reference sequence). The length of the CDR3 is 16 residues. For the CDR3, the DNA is TGTGCCACCAGCAGAGATGGGCTCACTAGCACAGATGCGCAGTATTTT. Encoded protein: CATSRDGLTSTDAQYF.

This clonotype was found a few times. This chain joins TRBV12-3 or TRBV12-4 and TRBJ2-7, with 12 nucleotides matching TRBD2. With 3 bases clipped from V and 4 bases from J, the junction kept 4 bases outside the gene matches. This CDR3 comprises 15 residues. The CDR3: CASSFTSGGLYEQYF. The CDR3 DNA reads TGTGCCAGCAGTTTCACTAGCGGGGGGCTGTACGAGCAGTACTTC.

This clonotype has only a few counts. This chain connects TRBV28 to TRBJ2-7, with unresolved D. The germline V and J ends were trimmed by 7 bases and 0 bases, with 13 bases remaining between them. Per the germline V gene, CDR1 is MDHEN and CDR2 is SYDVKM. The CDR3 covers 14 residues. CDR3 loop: CASTRTHGSYEQYF. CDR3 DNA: TGTGCCAGCACGAGGACGCATGGCTCCTACGAGCAGTACTTC.

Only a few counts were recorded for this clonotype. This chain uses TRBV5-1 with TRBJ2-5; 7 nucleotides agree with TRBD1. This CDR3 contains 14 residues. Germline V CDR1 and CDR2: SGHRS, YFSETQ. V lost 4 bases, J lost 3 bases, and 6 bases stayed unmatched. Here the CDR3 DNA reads TGCGCCAGCAGCCTACCGACAGGGAAAGAGACCCAGTACTTC. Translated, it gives CASSLPTGKETQYF.

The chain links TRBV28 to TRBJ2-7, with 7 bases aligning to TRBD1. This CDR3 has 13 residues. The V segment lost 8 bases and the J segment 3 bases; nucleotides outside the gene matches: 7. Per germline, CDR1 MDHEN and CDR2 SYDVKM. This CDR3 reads CASVPDRRYEQYF. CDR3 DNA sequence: TGTGCCAGCGTTCCGGACAGGCGCTACGAGCAGTACTTC.

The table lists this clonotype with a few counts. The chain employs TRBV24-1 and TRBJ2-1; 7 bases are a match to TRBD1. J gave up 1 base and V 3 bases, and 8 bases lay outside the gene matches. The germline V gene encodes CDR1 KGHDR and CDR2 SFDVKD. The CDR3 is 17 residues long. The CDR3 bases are TGTGCCACCAGTGATAAAACGAGGGGACAGTCCTACAATGAGCAGTTCTTC. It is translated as CATSDKTRGQSYNEQFF.